The 11 T cell receptor beta chains in this list originate from one sample, sequenced in a study of CD8+ T cells in alopecia areata. Extracted RNA was reverse transcribed into cDNA, the sequencing template. Clones were sequenced by immunoSEQ multiplex PCR, and TCRdb holds only the in-frame ones, with some missing. In the table there are 150,000 to 200,000 clones, over 55% of which are singletons. Treatment specified: oral pan-JAK inhibitor, 5-10 mg twice daily. This specimen was CD4+ T cells sorted from blood, taken at week 24, from a patient treated with tofacitinib. The receptor source for this set is a human donor with alopecia areata.

The rearrangement uses TRBV29-1 and TRBJ2-3; D possibly corresponds to TRBD2 (5 bases). Germline V gene lookup returns CDR1 SQVTM and CDR2 ANQGSEA. This CDR3 is built from 14 residues. With 4 bases removed from V and 1 base from J, the gap between germline ends came to 12 bases. The CDR3 sequence: CSVVRGIGTDTQYF. Here the CDR3 DNA reads TGCAGCGTTGTTCGAGGGATCGGCACAGATACGCAGTATTTT.

The rearrangement uses TRBV29-1 and TRBJ2-7; tentative D call: TRBD1 (6 bases). The V end lost 6 bases, the J end lost 4 bases, and 13 bases lay between the germline ends. The CDR3 extends over 12 amino acids. Germline CDR1 SQVTM, CDR2 ANQGSEA. CDR3 coding DNA: TGCAGCGTCCCAGGGGCAGGGTACGAGCAGTACTTC. It codes for CSVPGAGYEQYF.

V and J are TRBV28 and TRBJ1-6, with D perhaps matching TRBD1 (6 bases). Deletions cut 1 base from V and 5 bases from J, with 12 bases between. Germline CDR1 is MDHEN and CDR2 is SYDVKM. The CDR3 loop spans 16 amino acids. CDR3 protein: CASSLLLAGDNSPLHF. The CDR3 bases are TGTGCCAGCAGTTTATTGTTGGCAGGGGATAATTCACCCCTCCACTTT.

This clone occurred a few times. The chain recombines TRBV29-1 with TRBJ2-2; the D is unclear. The CDR3 spans 14 residues. CDR1 and CDR2 from the germline V gene are SQVTM and ANQGSEA. Trimming took off 1 base at V and 1 base at J, with 7 bases between the two ends. The CDR3 is CSVEGDVNTGELFF. DNA for the CDR3: TGCAGCGTTGAAGGGGATGTGAACACCGGGGAGCTGTTTTTT.

The CDR3 reads CASSPRLAGGPETQYF. The CDR3 nucleotides read TGTGCCAGCAGTCCAAGACTAGCGGGGGGGCCCGAGACCCAGTACTTC. This chain links TRBV27 with TRBJ2-5; 14 nucleotides agree with TRBD2. Trimming at V came to 5 bases and at J to 5 bases, leaving 7 bases not matched to a gene. Germline assignment: CDR1 MNHEY and CDR2 SMNVEV (reference sequence). The CDR3 sequence is 16 residues long.

The chain has TRBV29-1 and TRBJ2-1; D is unresolved. This CDR3 has 11 residues. Germline CDR1 reads SQVTM; CDR2 reads ANQGSEA. Trimming pared 1 base from V and 10 bases from J, leaving 8 bases between. CDR3 region: CSVEVLPEQFF. In DNA form, the CDR3 reads TGCAGCGTTGAAGTACTCCCGGAGCAGTTCTTC.

This sequence joins TRBV10-2 and TRBJ2-4; 11 positions match TRBD1. With V trimmed by 6 bases and J by 4 bases, 2 bases remained unmatched. CDR3 length: 14 amino acids. Germline values: CDR1 WSHSY, CDR2 SAAADI. The CDR3 sequence is CASRGTGGKNIQYF. CDR3 in DNA: TGCGCCAGCAGGGGGACAGGGGGTAAAAACATTCAGTACTTC.

The V gene is TRBV11-2, the J gene TRBJ2-7; D ambiguous. With 5 bases removed from V and 0 bases from J, the gap between germline ends came to 8 bases. CDR1 and CDR2 (germline): SGHAT, FQNNGV. The CDR3 runs 13 residues. CDR3 DNA sequence: TGTGCCAGCAGCCCCTTTAGCTCCTACGAGCAGTACTTC. This encodes CASSPFSSYEQYF.

The chain carries TRBV29-1 and TRBJ1-1; D is unresolved. Trimming took 6 bases from V and 8 from J, leaving 10 bases between them. Germline lookup yields CDR1 SQVTM and CDR2 ANQGSEA. This CDR3 region has 10 residues. For the CDR3, the DNA is TGCAGCGTACGACATCTCGAAGCTTTCTTT. Residues: CSVRHLEAFF.

The V and J genes are TRBV5-1 and TRBJ1-2; D is perhaps TRBD1 (5 bases). CDR1 and CDR2 from the germline V gene are SGHRS and YFSETQ. CDR3 length equals 15 residues. V was clipped by 0 bases and J by 4 bases, with 13 bases between them. Here the CDR3 reads CASSLGTGRTYGYTF. CDR3 DNA sequence: TGCGCCAGCAGCTTGGGTACAGGACGGACCTATGGCTACACCTTC.

The chain joins TRBV2 to TRBJ2-7; no firm D call. Per the germline V gene, CDR1 is SNHLY and CDR2 is FYNNEI. Between the trimmed V and J ends, which lost 4 bases and 7 bases, there was a span of 8 bases. The length of the CDR3 is 11 residues. The CDR3 DNA reads TGTGCCAGCAGTGCTCTTTGGGAGCAGTACTTC. Translation: CASSALWEQYF.